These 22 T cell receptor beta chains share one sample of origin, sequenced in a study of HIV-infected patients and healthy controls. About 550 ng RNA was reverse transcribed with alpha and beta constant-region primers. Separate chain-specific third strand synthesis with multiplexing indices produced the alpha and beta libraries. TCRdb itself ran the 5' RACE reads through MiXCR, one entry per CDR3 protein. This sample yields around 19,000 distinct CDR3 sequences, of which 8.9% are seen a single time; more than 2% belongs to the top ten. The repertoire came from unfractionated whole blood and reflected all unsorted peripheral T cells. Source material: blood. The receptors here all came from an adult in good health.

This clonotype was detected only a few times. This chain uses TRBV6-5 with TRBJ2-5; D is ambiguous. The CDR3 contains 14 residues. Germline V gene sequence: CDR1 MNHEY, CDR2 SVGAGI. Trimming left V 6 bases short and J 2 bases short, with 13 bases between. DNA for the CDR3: TGTGCCAGCAGCCGCACCGTCGGACAAGAGACCCAGTACTTC. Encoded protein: CASSRTVGQETQYF.

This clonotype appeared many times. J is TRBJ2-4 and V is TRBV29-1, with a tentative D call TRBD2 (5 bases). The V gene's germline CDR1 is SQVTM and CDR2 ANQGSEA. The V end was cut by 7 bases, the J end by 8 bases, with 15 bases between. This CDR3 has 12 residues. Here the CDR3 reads CSAQGLHHIQYF. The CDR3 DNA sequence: TGCAGCGCACAAGGACTCCACCACATTCAGTACTTC.

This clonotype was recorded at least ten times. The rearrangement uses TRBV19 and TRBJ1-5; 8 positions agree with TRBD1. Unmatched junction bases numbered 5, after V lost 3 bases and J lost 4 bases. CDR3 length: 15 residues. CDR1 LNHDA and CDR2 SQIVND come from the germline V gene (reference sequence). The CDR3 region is CASSMDREWNQPQHF. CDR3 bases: TGTGCCAGTAGTATGGACAGGGAGTGGAATCAGCCCCAGCATTTT.

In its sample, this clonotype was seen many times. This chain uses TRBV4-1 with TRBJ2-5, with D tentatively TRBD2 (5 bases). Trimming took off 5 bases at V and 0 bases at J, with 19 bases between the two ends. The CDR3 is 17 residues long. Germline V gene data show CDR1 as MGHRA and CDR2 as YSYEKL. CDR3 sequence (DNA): TGCGCCAGCAGCTTTCCTCCCACGGGGTTCGACCAAGAGACCCAGTACTTC. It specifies CASSFPPTGFDQETQYF.

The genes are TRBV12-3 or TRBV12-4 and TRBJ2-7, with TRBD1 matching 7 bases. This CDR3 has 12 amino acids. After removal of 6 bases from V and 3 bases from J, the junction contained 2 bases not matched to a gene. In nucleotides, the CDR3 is TGTGCCAGCAGCCGACAGGGCTACGAGCAGTACTTC. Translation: CASSRQGYEQYF.

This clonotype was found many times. The CDR3 coding sequence is TGCGCCAGCAGCTTGGGAGGGGGCGTTGTCAATGGCTACACCTTC. Protein product: CASSLGGGVVNGYTF. The V gene is TRBV5-1, the J gene TRBJ1-2; TRBD1 agrees at 7 bases. The germline CDR1 and CDR2 sequences are SGHRS and YFSETQ. This CDR3 is built from 15 residues. V shed 0 bases, J shed 6 bases, and the junction held 8 bases outside the gene matches.

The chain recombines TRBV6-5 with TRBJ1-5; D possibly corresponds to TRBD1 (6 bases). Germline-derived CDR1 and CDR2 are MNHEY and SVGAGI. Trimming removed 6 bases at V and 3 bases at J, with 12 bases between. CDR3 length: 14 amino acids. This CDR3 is CASRQGQHNQPQHF. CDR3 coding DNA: TGTGCCAGCAGGCAAGGACAGCACAATCAGCCCCAGCATTTT.

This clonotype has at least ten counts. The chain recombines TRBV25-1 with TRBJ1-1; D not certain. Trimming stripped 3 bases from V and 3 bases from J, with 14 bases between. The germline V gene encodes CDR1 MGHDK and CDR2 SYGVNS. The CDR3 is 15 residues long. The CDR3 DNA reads TGTGCCAGCAGTGATCTTATAATGGGCGACACTGAAGCTTTCTTT. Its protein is CASSDLIMGDTEAFF.

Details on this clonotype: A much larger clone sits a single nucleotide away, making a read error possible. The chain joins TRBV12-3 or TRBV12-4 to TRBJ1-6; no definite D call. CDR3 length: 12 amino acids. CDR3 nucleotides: TGTGTCAGCAGTTTAGGTACTCCCGATATCCACTTT. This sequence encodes CVSSLGTPDIHF.

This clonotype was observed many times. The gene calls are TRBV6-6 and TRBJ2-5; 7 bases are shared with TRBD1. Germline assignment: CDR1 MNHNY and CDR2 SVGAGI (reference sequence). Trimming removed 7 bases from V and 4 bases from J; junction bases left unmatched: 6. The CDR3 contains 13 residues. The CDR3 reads CASTPPGGETQYF. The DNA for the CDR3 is TGTGCCAGCACTCCCCCAGGGGGAGAGACCCAGTACTTC.

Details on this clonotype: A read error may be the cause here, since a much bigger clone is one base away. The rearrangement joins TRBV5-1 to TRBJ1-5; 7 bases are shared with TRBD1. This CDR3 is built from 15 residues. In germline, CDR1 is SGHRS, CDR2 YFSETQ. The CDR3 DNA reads TGCGCCAGCAGCCGGATGCCAGGGGGTGGACAGCCCCAGAATTTT. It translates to CASSRMPGGGQPQNF.

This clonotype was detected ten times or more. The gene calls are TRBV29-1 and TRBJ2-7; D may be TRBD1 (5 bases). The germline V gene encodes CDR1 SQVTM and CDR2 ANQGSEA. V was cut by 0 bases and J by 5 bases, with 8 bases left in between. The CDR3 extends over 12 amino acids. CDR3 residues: CSVEDVRDEQYF. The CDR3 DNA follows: TGCAGCGTTGAAGATGTCAGGGACGAGCAGTACTTC.

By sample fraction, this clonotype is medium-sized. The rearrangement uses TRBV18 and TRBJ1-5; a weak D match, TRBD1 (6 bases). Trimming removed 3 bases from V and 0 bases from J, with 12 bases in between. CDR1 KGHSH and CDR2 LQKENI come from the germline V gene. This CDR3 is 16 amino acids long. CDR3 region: CASSPGAAYSNQPQHF. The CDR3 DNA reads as TGTGCCAGCTCACCGGGGGCAGCCTATAGCAATCAGCCCCAGCATTTT.

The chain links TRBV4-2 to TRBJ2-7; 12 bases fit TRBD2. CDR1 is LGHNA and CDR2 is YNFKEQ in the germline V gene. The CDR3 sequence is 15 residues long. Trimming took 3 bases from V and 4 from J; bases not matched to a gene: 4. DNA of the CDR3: TGTGCCAGCAGCCAGTGGACTAGCGGGGATTACGAGCAGTACTTC. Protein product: CASSQWTSGDYEQYF.

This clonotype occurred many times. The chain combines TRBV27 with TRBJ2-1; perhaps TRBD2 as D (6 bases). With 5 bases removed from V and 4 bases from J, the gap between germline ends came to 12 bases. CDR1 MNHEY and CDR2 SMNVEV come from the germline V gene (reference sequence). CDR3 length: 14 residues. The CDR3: CASSPGLRYNEQFF. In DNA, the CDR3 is TGTGCCAGCAGTCCGGGACTCAGATACAATGAGCAGTTCTTC.

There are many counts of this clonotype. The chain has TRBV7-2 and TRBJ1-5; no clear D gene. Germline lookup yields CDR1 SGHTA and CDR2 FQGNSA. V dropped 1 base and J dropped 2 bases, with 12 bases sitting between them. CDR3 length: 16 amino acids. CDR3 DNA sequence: TGTGCCAGCAGCTTAGAGGGCTTTCGGGGCAATCAGCCCCAGCATTTT. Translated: CASSLEGFRGNQPQHF.

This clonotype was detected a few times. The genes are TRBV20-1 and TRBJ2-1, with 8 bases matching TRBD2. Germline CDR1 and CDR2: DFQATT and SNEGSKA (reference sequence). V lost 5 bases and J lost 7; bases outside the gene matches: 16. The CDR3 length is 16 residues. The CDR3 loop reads CSAPKLAEQWGNEQFF. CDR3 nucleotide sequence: TGCAGTGCTCCCAAACTAGCGGAACAATGGGGGAATGAGCAGTTCTTC.

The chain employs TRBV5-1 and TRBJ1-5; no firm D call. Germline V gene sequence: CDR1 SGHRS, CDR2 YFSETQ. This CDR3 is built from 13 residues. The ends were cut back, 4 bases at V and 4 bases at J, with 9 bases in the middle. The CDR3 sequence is CASSPDLNQPQHF. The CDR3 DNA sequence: TGCGCCAGCAGCCCGGACCTGAATCAGCCCCAGCATTTT.

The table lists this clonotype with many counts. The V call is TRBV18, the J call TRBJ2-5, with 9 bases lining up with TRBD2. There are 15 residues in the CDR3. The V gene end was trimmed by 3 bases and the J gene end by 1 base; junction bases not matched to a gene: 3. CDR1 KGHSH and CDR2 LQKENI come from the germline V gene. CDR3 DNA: TGTGCCAGCTCACCGAGACTAGCGGTCCAAGAGACCCAGTACTTC. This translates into CASSPRLAVQETQYF.

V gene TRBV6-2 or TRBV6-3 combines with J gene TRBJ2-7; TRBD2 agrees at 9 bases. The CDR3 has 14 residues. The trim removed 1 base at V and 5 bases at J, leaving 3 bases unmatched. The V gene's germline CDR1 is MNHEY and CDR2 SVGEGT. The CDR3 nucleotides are TGTGCCAGCAGTTACTTGGTAGCGGGAGACGAGCAGTACTTC. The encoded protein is CASSYLVAGDEQYF.

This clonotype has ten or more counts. As DNA, the CDR3 is TGCGCCAGCAGCTTGTCGGTGGCTAGCACAGATACGCAGTATTTT. The encoded protein is CASSLSVASTDTQYF. V usage is TRBV5-1 and J usage is TRBJ2-3; D not certain. The CDR3 consists of 15 residues. Between the trimmed V and J ends, which lost 1 base and 0 bases, there was a span of 9 bases. Germline V gene data show CDR1 as SGHRS and CDR2 as YFSETQ.

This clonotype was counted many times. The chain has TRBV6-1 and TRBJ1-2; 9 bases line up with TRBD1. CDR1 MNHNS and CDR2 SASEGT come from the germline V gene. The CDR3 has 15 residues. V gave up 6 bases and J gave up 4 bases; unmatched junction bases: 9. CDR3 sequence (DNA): TGTGCCAGCAGAATCCCCACAGGGGGCGTCTATGGCTACACCTTC. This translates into CASRIPTGGVYGYTF.